This TCR beta chain was recovered during a study of blood T cell repertoires in COVID-19. On the study more broadly: Donors in the United States, Italy and Spain gave samples during acute or convalescent COVID-19. From T cells, B-cell-depleted T cells, or PBMCs came the material, which was cDNA or gDNA.

Original processing methods: Reference gene primer amplification gave estimated nucleated cell counts. The data were produced by immunoSEQ multiplex PCR, yet TCRdb's version contains in-frame clones alone and is incomplete. From that table come the V and J calls and clone size; the DNA was used to work out D and trimming. The table has some 220,000 clones, around three quarters seen once. The V and J ends lost 6 bases and 0 bases, in that order; junction bases with no gene match: 2. The CDR3 is made up of 15 amino acids. Germline-derived CDR1 and CDR2 are LNHNV and YYDKDF (reference sequence). This TCR was recovered from a woman between 65 and 79 years old with acute or convalescent COVID-19. Sequencing was carried out using peripheral blood. The chain combines TRBV15 with TRBJ2-2; 9 nucleotides agree with TRBD1. CDR3 region: CATSWDRANTGELFF. Written as DNA, the CDR3 is TGTGCCACCAGTTGGGACAGGGCGAACACCGGGGAGCTGTTTTTT.